These 20 T cell receptor beta chains originate from one sample sequenced in a study of blood T cell repertoires in COVID-19. Some clones are missing from TCRdb's copy, which holds only in-frame ones; the method was immunoSEQ multiplex PCR. The table has roughly 190,000 clones, about 89% seen once; the top ten hold approximately 3.5%. The sequenced sample consisted of peripheral blood. Receptors were obtained from a man aged 65 to 79 with acute or convalescent COVID-19.

V and J are TRBV6-2 or TRBV6-3 and TRBJ1-1; a possible D gene is TRBD1 (5 bases). CDR1 and CDR2 (germline): MNHEY, SVGEGT. This CDR3 region has 15 residues. V was cut by 2 bases and J by 5 bases, with 15 bases left in between. CDR3 amino acids: CASSYIITRTTEAFF. The DNA of the CDR3 is TGTGCCAGCAGTTACATAATCACAAGGACAACTGAAGCTTTCTTT.

This chain's CDR3 is CASSSTGEAKNIQYF. As DNA, the CDR3 is TGTGCCAGCAGTTCAACAGGGGAAGCCAAAAACATTCAGTACTTC. The V call is TRBV28, the J call TRBJ2-4; 7 positions match TRBD1. The CDR3 runs 15 residues. Trimming took 4 bases from V and 0 from J; bases not matched to a gene: 3. Germline-derived CDR1 and CDR2 are MDHEN and SYDVKM.

V gene TRBV5-1 combines with J gene TRBJ1-1, with 7 nucleotides matching TRBD1. Germline lookup yields CDR1 SGHRS and CDR2 YFSETQ. The CDR3 runs to 13 residues. V gave up 2 bases and J gave up 7 bases; unmatched junction bases: 5. The CDR3 bases are TGCGCCAGCAGCTTAGGGGGCGATAGTGAAGCTTTCTTT. This gives the protein CASSLGGDSEAFF.

The rearrangement uses TRBV3-1 (or the pseudogene TRBV3-2) and TRBJ2-5; 7 bases align to TRBD1. The CDR3 is 15 amino acids. Germline CDR1 reads LGHDT; CDR2 reads YNNKEL (reference sequence). V gave up 2 bases and J gave up 3 bases; unmatched junction bases: 6. The DNA for the CDR3 is TGTGCCAGCAGCCAAAACCCAGGGACAGAAGAGACCCAGTACTTC. This codes for CASSQNPGTEETQYF.

The chain employs TRBV5-1 and TRBJ2-5; 9 nucleotides align to TRBD1. This CDR3 has 14 residues. Germline assignment: CDR1 SGHRS and CDR2 YFSETQ. The J segment lost 3 bases and the V segment lost 4 bases, leaving 4 bases of the junction unmatched. CDR3 amino acids: CASSGQGTEETQYF. CDR3 sequence (DNA): TGCGCCAGCAGCGGACAGGGGACTGAAGAGACCCAGTACTTC.

The rearrangement links TRBV29-1 to TRBJ2-3; D remains unclear. This CDR3 is 13 amino acids long. The V end lost 6 bases, the J end lost 4 bases, and 14 bases lay between the germline ends. CDR1 and CDR2 from the germline V gene are SQVTM and ANQGSEA. The CDR3, as DNA: TGCAGCGTAACCTCCATTAGTTCAGATACGCAGTATTTT. This encodes CSVTSISSDTQYF.

The V call is TRBV7-6, the J call TRBJ1-4, with 9 positions matching TRBD1. The germline V gene encodes CDR1 SGHVS and CDR2 FNYEAQ. J gave up 8 bases and V 6 bases, and 10 bases lay outside the gene matches. The CDR3 runs 15 residues. CDR3 residues: CASSSTGGIREKLFF. In DNA, the CDR3 is TGTGCCAGCAGTTCTACAGGGGGCATTCGAGAAAAACTGTTTTTT.

The chain joins TRBV4-1 to TRBJ2-5; TRBD2 matches 10 bases. The trim removed 1 base at V and 4 bases at J, leaving 6 bases unmatched. CDR1 and CDR2 (germline): MGHRA, YSYEKL. The CDR3 contains 16 residues. The CDR3 protein is CASSQGQAGGGETQYF. The CDR3 DNA sequence: TGCGCCAGCAGCCAAGGTCAAGCGGGAGGGGGAGAGACCCAGTACTTC.

V is TRBV6-5 and J is TRBJ1-1, with D tentatively TRBD1 (6 bases). Trimming shortened V by 0 bases and J by 5 bases, and 7 bases separated the two germline ends. The CDR3 is 13 amino acids. Germline V gives CDR1 MNHEY, CDR2 SVGAGI. CDR3 nucleotides: TGTGCCAGCAGTTACTCTAGGGGGACTGAAGCTTTCTTT. Residues: CASSYSRGTEAFF.

The chain uses TRBV3-1 (or the pseudogene TRBV3-2) and TRBJ2-5; 9 bases agree with TRBD1. Looked up from germline, CDR1 is LGHDT and CDR2 is YNNKEL (reference sequence). CDR3 length equals 12 residues. V lost 9 bases, J lost 4 bases, and 3 bases stayed unmatched. CDR3 protein: CASLGQGETQYF. As DNA, the CDR3 is TGTGCCAGTCTGGGACAGGGAGAGACCCAGTACTTC.

This rearrangement joins TRBV27 to TRBJ1-5, with D possibly TRBD1 on 5 matching bases. The CDR3 sequence is 17 residues long. Germline CDR1 is MNHEY and CDR2 is SMNVEV (reference sequence). V gave up 4 bases and J gave up 2 bases, with 18 bases separating them. The CDR3 bases are TGTGCCAGCAGTTCATCCTCTGGGGCTAGGGGCAATCAGCCCCAGCATTTT. Residues: CASSSSSGARGNQPQHF.

This clone was counted a few times. CDR3 sequence: CAAGREGGAAGNQPQHF. The CDR3 nucleotides read TGCGCCGCCGGCCGGGAGGGGGGTGCGGCAGGGAATCAGCCCCAGCATTTT. This chain joins TRBV10-2 and TRBJ1-5, with D possibly TRBD1 on 6 matching bases. Germline V CDR1 and CDR2: WSHSY, SAAADI. There are 17 residues in the CDR3. Deletions cut 11 bases from V and 4 bases from J, with 27 bases between.

In DNA form, the CDR3 reads TGTGCCAGCAGTGCCCTTAGCGGGGGGAACACCGGGGAGCTGTTTTTT. Its translation is CASSALSGGNTGELFF. V is TRBV6-4 and J is TRBJ2-2, with TRBD2 identical over 9 bases. Germline values: CDR1 MRHNA, CDR2 SNTAGT. After removal of 4 bases from V and 1 base from J, the junction contained 4 bases not matched to a gene. CDR3 length: 16 amino acids.

V and J are TRBV13 and TRBJ1-2; D gene unclear. The CDR3 has 15 residues. CDR1 is PRHDT, CDR2 FYEKMQ, per germline (reference sequence). V was pared by 6 bases and J by 4 bases, with 18 bases between. CDR3 DNA: TGTGCCAGCAGATACAACACCGGGGTCTCCTATGGCTACACCTTC. This encodes CASRYNTGVSYGYTF.

The rearrangement uses TRBV19 and TRBJ2-7; no firm D call. The CDR3 contains 10 residues. Germline V CDR1 and CDR2: LNHDA, SQIVND (reference sequence). The V end lost 9 bases, the J end lost 8 bases, and 11 bases lay between the germline ends. CDR3 DNA: TGTGCCAGCCCACAGTCGAAGCAGTACTTC. Its translation: CASPQSKQYF.

For this clone: Distinct nucleotide sequences in the sample also encode this CDR3. The chain is built from TRBV5-1 and TRBJ1-1; D possibly corresponds to TRBD1 (5 bases). V lost 0 bases and J lost 0, with 6 bases in between. The germline CDR1 and CDR2 sequences are SGHRS and YFSETQ. This CDR3 spans 14 amino acids. This CDR3 reads CASSLAGMNTEAFF. CDR3 DNA sequence: TGCGCCAGCAGCTTGGCAGGGATGAACACTGAAGCTTTCTTT.

The chain recombines TRBV9 with TRBJ1-1, with D perhaps matching TRBD1 (6 bases). V gave up 1 base and J gave up 5 bases, with 15 bases separating them. CDR1 is SGDLS and CDR2 is YYNGEE in the germline V gene. This CDR3 is 15 amino acids long. CDR3 sequence reads: CASSVFRGSLTEAFF. The CDR3 coding sequence is TGTGCCAGCAGCGTATTTAGGGGGTCTTTAACTGAAGCTTTCTTT.

The rearrangement links TRBV21-1 to TRBJ2-5; the tabulated D call, TRBD2, remains unverified against the DNA. TRBV21-1 is recorded as a pseudogene. This CDR3 is built from 17 residues. Here the CDR3 reads CARTPLSAGGYQETQYF. The CDR3 DNA is TGTGCCAGGACACCCCTCTCGGCGGGGGGGTACCAAGAGACCCAGTACTTC.

This clone was observed a handful of times. The V and J genes are TRBV5-1 and TRBJ1-4; possibly TRBD1 for D (5 bases). V shed 0 bases and J shed 8 bases, with 8 bases lying between them. Germline V lookup: CDR1 SGHRS, CDR2 YFSETQ. There are 13 residues in the CDR3. The chain's CDR3 is CASSLVWGEKLFF. For the CDR3, the DNA is TGCGCCAGCAGCTTGGTGTGGGGCGAAAAACTGTTTTTT.

V usage is TRBV29-1 and J usage is TRBJ2-3; D not resolved. The CDR3 covers 15 residues. CDR1 and CDR2 (germline): SQVTM, ANQGSEA. V shed 1 base and J shed 0 bases, with 11 bases lying between them. The CDR3 nucleotides are TGCAGCGTTGAAGGTGGCAGGTATAGCACAGATACGCAGTATTTT. This translates into CSVEGGRYSTDTQYF.